This TCR beta chain was identified in a study of shared clonotypes between healthy human individuals. None of the donors, who were healthy HIV-negative adults, had recently had acute infections or vaccinations. Caucasian adults living in Nashville, Tennessee, provided all samples. Memory CD4+ cells were the fraction left after CD45RA+ naive selection. Some clones are missing from TCRdb's copy, which holds only in-frame ones; the method was immunoSEQ multiplex PCR. The data show about 1 million clones, with about 70% seen just once and around 1.5% held by the top ten. This CDR3 contains 15 residues. The receptor was derived from a man between 18 and 35 years old in good health. Sequencing was performed on memory CD4+ T cells sorted from blood. Subset defined: CD45RA-negative fraction. The rearrangement joins TRBV6-7 to TRBJ2-5; perhaps D is TRBD1 or TRBD2 (6 bases each). The DNA end is more similar to TRBJ2-7, so the J call may be wrong. TRBV6-7 is flagged as an ORF with uncertain function. The CDR3 protein is CASSPNGGSSYEQYF. The CDR3 DNA sequence: TGTGCCAGCAGTCCCAACGGGGGCTCATCCTACGAGCAGTACTTC.